Following are 31 T cell receptor beta chains from one sample sequenced in a study of blood T cell repertoires in COVID-19. Sequenced by immunoSEQ multiplex PCR; TCRdb stores in-frame clones only, minus some. The table lists 310,000 or so clones, about 89% of them singletons, with under 8% in the top ten. Sequencing used peripheral blood. These receptors all come from a man aged 18 to 29 who had recovered from COVID-19.

The chain carries TRBV9 and TRBJ1-4; D not certain. CDR3 length: 16 amino acids. V lost 4 bases and J lost 8, with 21 bases in between. The germline CDR1 and CDR2 sequences are SGDLS and YYNGEE. The CDR3 DNA is TGTGCCAGCAGCCCTTCCGGGCGGGGAATTTACGAAAAACTGTTTTTT. Encoded protein: CASSPSGRGIYEKLFF.

J is TRBJ2-7 and V is TRBV7-8; D might be TRBD1 (6 bases). V lost 4 bases to trimming and J lost 0 bases, with 10 bases between them. The germline CDR1 and CDR2 sequences are SGHVS and FQNEAQ. The CDR3 is made up of 14 amino acids. Here the CDR3 reads CASSSRDTSYEQYF. CDR3 DNA sequence: TGTGCCAGCAGCTCCCGGGACACCTCCTACGAGCAGTACTTC.

This clone occurred once. Other DNA sequences in the same sample also yield this CDR3. The chain has TRBV9 and TRBJ2-7; 7 bases map to TRBD2. The CDR3 contains 15 residues. Per the germline V gene, CDR1 is SGDLS and CDR2 is YYNGEE. Unmatched junction bases numbered 4, after V lost 0 bases and J lost 1 base. CDR3 in DNA: TGTGCCAGCAGCGTAGAGGCGGGGGAGTCCTACGAGCAGTACTTC. As protein: CASSVEAGESYEQYF.

The chain carries TRBV7-6 and TRBJ2-7; 14 nucleotides align to TRBD2. The CDR3 is made up of 17 amino acids. The germline V gene has CDR1 SGHVS and CDR2 FNYEAQ. The J segment lost 5 bases and the V segment lost 1 base, leaving 7 bases of the junction unmatched. CDR3 coding DNA: TGTGCCAGCAGCTTAGGGGGGGGACTAGCGGGAGTAGACGAGCAGTACTTC. This gives the protein CASSLGGGLAGVDEQYF.

This chain links TRBV2 with TRBJ1-1; no firm D call. Trimming stripped 4 bases from V and 7 bases from J, with 16 bases between. The CDR3 totals 14 residues. Germline values: CDR1 SNHLY, CDR2 FYNNEI. The CDR3 DNA sequence: TGTGCCAGCAGTGGAAGGAGTTCTGCCAGTGAAGCTTTCTTT. This codes for CASSGRSSASEAFF.

The rearrangement links TRBV5-5 to TRBJ1-1; the D gene is possibly TRBD1 (5 bases). In germline, CDR1 is SGHKS, CDR2 YYEKEE (reference sequence). Trimming removed 9 bases at V and 1 base at J, with 13 bases between. The length of the CDR3 is 13 residues. CDR3 nucleotide sequence: TGTGCCACCCAGTGGGGCGCGAACACTGAAGCTTTCTTT. This translates into CATQWGANTEAFF. The variable domain in full, with the rest retrieved from reference TRBV5-5 and TRBJ1-1, is DAGVTQSPTHLIKTRGQQVTLRCSPISGHKSVSWYQQVLGQGPQFIFQYYEKEERGRGNFPDRFSARQFPNYSSELNVNALLLGDSALYLCATQWGANTEAFFGQGTRLTVV.

The chain recombines TRBV2 with TRBJ2-1; 15 bases line up with TRBD2. CDR3 length: 17 amino acids. Looked up from germline, CDR1 is SNHLY and CDR2 is FYNNEI. The trim removed 6 bases at V and 12 bases at J, leaving 15 bases unmatched. Written as DNA, the CDR3 is TGTGCCAGCAGCAAGAGGACTAGCGGGGGGGGTAGAGTGGTGCAGTTCTTC. This gives the protein CASSKRTSGGGRVVQFF.

The gene calls are TRBV19 and TRBJ1-1, with 7 nucleotides matching TRBD1. The V gene end was trimmed by 1 base and the J gene end by 3 bases; junction bases not matched to a gene: 2. The CDR3 has 14 amino acids. The germline gives CDR1 LNHDA, CDR2 SQIVND (reference sequence). CDR3 amino acids: CASSIGGQYTEAFF. In DNA, the CDR3 is TGTGCCAGTAGTATAGGGGGACAGTACACTGAAGCTTTCTTT.

V gene TRBV7-3 combines with J gene TRBJ2-5; tentatively, D is TRBD1 (5 bases). V lost 3 bases, J lost 2 bases, and 10 bases lay in between. This CDR3 region has 14 residues. Germline CDR1 is SGHTA and CDR2 is FQGTGA. CDR3 protein: CASSFQGNQETQYF. In DNA form, the CDR3 reads TGTGCCAGCAGCTTTCAGGGAAATCAAGAGACCCAGTACTTC.

The V gene is TRBV10-2, the J gene TRBJ2-1; possibly TRBD2 for D (5 bases). Per the germline V gene, CDR1 is WSHSY and CDR2 is SAAADI. This CDR3 contains 13 residues. The V gene lost 3 bases and the J gene lost 12 bases, with 15 bases spanning the gap. This CDR3 is CASSELRTLGQFF. DNA of the CDR3: TGCGCCAGCAGTGAATTAAGGACTCTCGGGCAGTTCTTC.

The chain carries TRBV2 and TRBJ1-3; D is perhaps TRBD1 (6 bases). Germline CDR1 is SNHLY and CDR2 is FYNNEI. Deletions cut 5 bases from V and 0 bases from J, with 11 bases between. The CDR3 has 15 amino acids. The CDR3 DNA reads as TGTGCCAGCAGTCTGGACAGTCCCTCTGGAAACACCATATATTTT. Translated: CASSLDSPSGNTIYF.

The genes are TRBV9 and TRBJ1-1, with D tentatively TRBD1 (5 bases). Germline-derived CDR1 and CDR2 are SGDLS and YYNGEE. V lost 0 bases to trimming and J lost 5 bases, with 8 bases between them. There are 13 residues in the CDR3. CDR3 coding DNA: TGTGCCAGCAGCGTAGACGGGGGAACTGAAGCTTTCTTT. This encodes CASSVDGGTEAFF.

The gene calls are TRBV30 and TRBJ1-1; no clear D. Germline CDR1 and CDR2: GTSNPN and SVGIG (reference sequence). Trimming took off 4 bases at V and 4 bases at J, with 13 bases between the two ends. This CDR3 is 13 amino acids long. DNA for the CDR3: TGTGCCTGGAAGAATGAGAGAATCACTGAAGCTTTCTTT. This sequence encodes CAWKNERITEAFF.

The count of this clone is one. In DNA, the CDR3 is TGTGCCACAACGACTAGCGGATTCACAGATACGCAGTATTTT. Protein: CATTTSGFTDTQYF. The chain is built from TRBV7-2 and TRBJ2-3, with TRBD2 identical over 9 bases. The CDR3 is 14 residues long. The J segment lost 2 bases and the V segment lost 10 bases, leaving 7 bases of the junction unmatched. Per germline, CDR1 SGHTA and CDR2 FQGNSA.

The J gene is TRBJ2-3, the V gene TRBV6-5; 7 bases agree with TRBD1. CDR1 MNHEY and CDR2 SVGAGI come from the germline V gene. The CDR3 has 12 residues. CDR3 loop: CANQGDSDTQYF. The CDR3 coding sequence is TGTGCTAACCAGGGGGATTCAGATACGCAGTATTTT.

This rearrangement joins TRBV7-9 to TRBJ2-3; 7 bases are a match to TRBD1. V lost 3 bases and J lost 5; bases outside the gene matches: 5. The germline V gene has CDR1 SEHNR and CDR2 FQNEAQ (reference sequence). The CDR3 is 14 residues long. The CDR3 nucleotides are TGTGCCAGCAGCTTGAGGGGGCTTGGAGATACGCAGTATTTT. This sequence encodes CASSLRGLGDTQYF. The full variable domain, completed using reference TRBV7-9 and TRBJ2-3, is DTGVSQNPRHKITKRGQNVTFRCDPISEHNRLYWYRQTLGQGPEFLTYFQNEAQLEKSRLLSDRFSAERPKGSFSTLEIQRTEQGDSAMYLCASSLRGLGDTQYFGPGTRLTVL.

The chain carries TRBV5-1 and TRBJ2-7; D may be TRBD1 (6 bases). The V gene's germline CDR1 is SGHRS and CDR2 YFSETQ. The CDR3 is 15 amino acids. V shed 0 bases and J shed 3 bases, with 13 bases lying between them. The CDR3 region has the DNA TGCGCCAGCAGCTTGGAGTCAGGGGCGAACTACGAGCAGTACTTC. This translates into CASSLESGANYEQYF.

The chain carries TRBV18 and TRBJ1-4; 8 bases line up with TRBD1. CDR1 KGHSH and CDR2 LQKENI come from the germline V gene. CDR3 size: 13 residues. V was pared by 6 bases and J by 6 bases, with 3 bases of the junction left unmatched. CDR3 region: CASSQGADEKLFF. The CDR3, as DNA: TGTGCCAGCTCGCAGGGGGCGGATGAAAAACTGTTTTTT.

This chain connects TRBV6-2 or TRBV6-3 to TRBJ2-2; 12 nucleotides agree with TRBD2. Germline assignment: CDR1 MNHEY and CDR2 SVGEGT. This CDR3 comprises 17 residues. V shed 6 bases and J 7 bases; nucleotides not matched to a gene: 12. The DNA for the CDR3 is TGTGCCAGCAGCAGGACTCCGGGACTAGCGGGTTTCGGGGAGCTGTTTTTT. Its translation is CASSRTPGLAGFGELFF.

This chain connects TRBV28 to TRBJ1-1, with 10 nucleotides matching TRBD1. CDR3 length: 13 amino acids. Germline CDR1 MDHEN, CDR2 SYDVKM. Trimming at V came to 4 bases and at J to 11 bases, leaving 7 bases not matched to a gene. CDR3 coding DNA: TGTGCCAGCAGTTCGCCGACAGGGGGCGAGGCTTTCTTT. The encoded protein is CASSSPTGGEAFF.

The chain joins TRBV12-3 or TRBV12-4 to TRBJ1-2; no reliable D call. V was cut by 1 base and J by 4 bases, with 7 bases left in between. The CDR3 sequence is 13 residues long. CDR3 nucleotides: TGTGCCAGCAGTTTAGGGTCCAGCTATGGCTACACCTTC. It specifies CASSLGSSYGYTF.

This clone was counted ten times or more. J is TRBJ1-5 and V is TRBV27; a weak D match, TRBD1 (5 bases). Trimming shortened V by 10 bases and J by 5 bases, and 9 bases separated the two germline ends. The CDR3 extends over 11 amino acids. Germline V gives CDR1 MNHEY, CDR2 SMNVEV (reference sequence). The CDR3 spells CAIGRDQPQHF. The CDR3 DNA is TGTGCCATCGGCAGGGATCAGCCCCAGCATTTT.

This clone was detected only once. V gene TRBV28 combines with J gene TRBJ1-2, with TRBD1 identical over 7 bases. Germline V gene lookup returns CDR1 MDHEN and CDR2 SYDVKM. The CDR3 consists of 13 residues. Unmatched junction bases numbered 6, after V lost 5 bases and J lost 6 bases. For the CDR3, the DNA is TGTGCCAGCAGTCGACAGGGCTCGGATGGCTACACCTTC. Translated, it gives CASSRQGSDGYTF.

This rearrangement joins TRBV3-1 (or the pseudogene TRBV3-2) to TRBJ2-3; D unclear. V shed 1 base and J shed 0 bases, with 8 bases lying between them. The CDR3 totals 15 residues. The V gene's germline CDR1 is LGHDT and CDR2 YNNKEL (reference sequence). This CDR3 is CASSQVATSTDTQYF. The CDR3 DNA reads as TGTGCCAGCAGCCAAGTTGCGACTAGCACAGATACGCAGTATTTT.

This clone was recorded only once. J is TRBJ1-1 and V is TRBV12-3 or TRBV12-4, with D uncertain. Deletions cut 7 bases from V and 3 bases from J, with 12 bases between. The length of the CDR3 is 13 residues. The CDR3 region is CASIGVTYTEAFF. CDR3 in DNA: TGTGCCAGCATAGGAGTAACGTACACTGAAGCTTTCTTT.

The chain combines TRBV27 with TRBJ1-1, with 11 bases aligning to TRBD1. The CDR3 loop spans 15 amino acids. Germline-derived CDR1 and CDR2 are MNHEY and SMNVEV (reference sequence). The V gene end was trimmed by 4 bases and the J gene end by 11 bases; junction bases not matched to a gene: 12. CDR3 sequence (DNA): TGTGCCAGCAGTTCGGGTCCCGGGACAGGGGGTCGGGCTTTCTTT. It is translated as CASSSGPGTGGRAFF.

This chain links TRBV30 with TRBJ1-4; no reliable D call. The CDR3 has 13 amino acids. The germline gives CDR1 GTSNPN, CDR2 SVGIG (reference sequence). Trimming shortened V by 0 bases and J by 7 bases, and 9 bases separated the two germline ends. CDR3 DNA: TGTGCCTGGAGTGTACTTGGAGCTGAAAAACTGTTTTTT. Protein sequence: CAWSVLGAEKLFF. The full variable domain, in which reference TRBV30 and TRBJ1-4 provide the parts outside the CDR3, is SQTIHQWPATLVQPVGSPLSLECTVEGTSNPNLYWYRQAAGRGLQLLFYSVGIGQISSEVPQNLSASRPQDRQFILSSKKLLLSDSGFYLCAWSVLGAEKLFFGSGTQLSVL.

The chain combines TRBV11-2 with TRBJ1-2, with D maybe TRBD1 (6 bases). Trimming removed 5 bases at V and 0 bases at J, with 10 bases between. CDR3 length: 14 amino acids. The germline CDR1 and CDR2 sequences are SGHAT and FQNNGV. In nucleotides, the CDR3 is TGTGCCAGCAGCGCCCGGACAGCTAACTATGGCTACACCTTC. Translated: CASSARTANYGYTF.

J is TRBJ1-2 and V is TRBV11-2; tentatively, D is TRBD1 (6 bases). V was trimmed by 1 base and J by 0 bases, leaving 6 bases between them. This CDR3 region has 14 residues. Per the germline V gene, CDR1 is SGHAT and CDR2 is FQNNGV. The CDR3 region has the DNA TGTGCCAGCAGCTTAGGGACAGCTAACTATGGCTACACCTTC. Translating gives CASSLGTANYGYTF.

This chain joins TRBV5-1 and TRBJ1-6, with TRBD1 matching 8 bases. The CDR3 runs to 14 residues. J was trimmed by 8 bases and V by 4 bases; bases with no gene match: 5. From germline, CDR1 is SGHRS and CDR2 YFSETQ. CDR3 sequence: CASSRGQVDSPLHF. Written as DNA, the CDR3 is TGCGCCAGCAGCAGGGGACAGGTCGATTCACCCCTCCACTTT.

The genes are TRBV6-6 and TRBJ1-2; tentatively, D is TRBD1 (6 bases). The CDR3 sequence is 16 residues long. The ends were cut back, 0 bases at V and 2 bases at J, with 13 bases in the middle. The germline V gene has CDR1 MNHNY and CDR2 SVGAGI (reference sequence). As DNA, the CDR3 is TGTGCCAGCAGTTACTCGACCCGGACAGAAAACTATGGCTACACCTTC. This sequence encodes CASSYSTRTENYGYTF.